The present T cell receptor (beta chain) was sequenced within a study of blood T cells in healthy people across ages. On this clonotype: Its antigen is not known.

The use of a sample-barcoded 5' primer and a J-beta primer mix characterized a second PCR of 7 to 11 cycles. From each sample, at least 2.5 million paired-end reads containing CDR3 were obtained. TCRdb processed the 5' RACE reads anew with MiXCR; each CDR3 protein has one entry. Of around 1,600,000 distinct CDR3 sequences in the sample, approximately 42% were seen once. The CDR3 has 12 residues. Germline CDR1 and CDR2: MDHEN and SYDVKM. Trimming left V 6 bases short and J 14 bases short, with 14 bases between. Findings and caveats of the study: Diversity of TCR beta correlated strongly with naive T cell percentage.

V and J are TRBV28 and TRBJ1-6; possibly TRBD1 for D (5 bases). The receptor comes from a woman younger than 30 in good health. The specimen was blood. The CDR3 DNA reads TGTGCCAGCAGCCCCGTCCAGGGAACCCTCCACTTT. Residues: CASSPVQGTLHF.